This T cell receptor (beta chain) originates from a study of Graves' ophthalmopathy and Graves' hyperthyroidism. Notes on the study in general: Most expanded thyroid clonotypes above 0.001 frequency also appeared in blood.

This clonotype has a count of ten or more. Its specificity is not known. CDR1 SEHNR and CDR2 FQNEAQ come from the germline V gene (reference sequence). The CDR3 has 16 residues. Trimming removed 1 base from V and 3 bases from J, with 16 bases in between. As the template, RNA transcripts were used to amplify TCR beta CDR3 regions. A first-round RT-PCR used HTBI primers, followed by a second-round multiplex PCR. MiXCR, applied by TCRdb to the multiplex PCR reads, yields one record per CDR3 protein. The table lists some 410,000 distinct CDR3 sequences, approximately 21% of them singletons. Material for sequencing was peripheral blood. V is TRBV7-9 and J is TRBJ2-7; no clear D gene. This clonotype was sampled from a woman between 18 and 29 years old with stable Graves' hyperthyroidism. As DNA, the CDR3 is TGTGCCAGCAGCTTAGTACGTGGTCTAGGTGGCTACGAGCAGTACTTC. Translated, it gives CASSLVRGLGGYEQYF.